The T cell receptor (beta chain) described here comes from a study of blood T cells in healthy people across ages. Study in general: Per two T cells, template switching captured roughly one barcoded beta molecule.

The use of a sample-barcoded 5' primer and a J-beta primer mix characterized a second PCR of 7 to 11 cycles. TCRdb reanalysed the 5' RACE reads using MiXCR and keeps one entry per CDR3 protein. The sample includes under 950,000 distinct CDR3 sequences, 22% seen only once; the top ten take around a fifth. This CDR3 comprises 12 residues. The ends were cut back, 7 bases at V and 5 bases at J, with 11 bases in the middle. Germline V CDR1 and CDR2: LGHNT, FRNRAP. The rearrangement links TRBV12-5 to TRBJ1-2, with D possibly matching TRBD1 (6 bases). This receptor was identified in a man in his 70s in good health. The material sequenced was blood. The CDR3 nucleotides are TGTGCTAGTGCCGATACAGGGTATGGCTACACCTTC. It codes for CASADTGYGYTF.